These T cell receptor beta chains were read from a single sample in a study of vaccination and CD4 T cells after COVID-19. TCRdb ran MiXCR on the PCR reads and lists one entry per CDR3 protein. In the table there are 20,000 or so distinct CDR3 sequences, roughly two fifths of which are singletons. The antigens for these receptors are not known. The input for sequencing was CD4+ T cells from blood, cultured in vitro, taken after SARS-CoV-2 vaccination. These receptors were taken from a human donor who had recovered from COVID-19. The CDR3 runs from the conserved cysteine through the conserved F or W. The order of the fields is V gene, clone size, D gene, J gene, CDR3 DNA, CDR3 protein. A D gene is named only where the DNA matches it firmly. Clone sizes are given selectively: once, few, many, or a class where the clone is expanded.

>TRBV7-2|few|TRBD2|TRBJ2-7
TGTGCCAGCAGTGTCGGGGGGGGAGTCTACGAGCAGTACTTC
CASSVGGGVYEQYF
>TRBV28|.|TRBD1|TRBJ1-2
TGTGCCAGCAGTTTCCAGGGGGCGCCCGGCTACACCTTC
CASSFQGAPGYTF
>TRBV6-1|few|.|TRBJ1-2
TGTGCCAGCAGTGAGGGGGCGTTCGGGGTACTGGGCTACACCTTC
CASSEGAFGVLGYTF
>TRBV7-2|.|.|TRBJ2-1
TGTGCCAGCAAGGATCGGCGGGGTGGGACCTACAATGAGCAGTTCTTC
CASKDRRGGTYNEQFF
>TRBV20-1|few|TRBD2|TRBJ2-3
TGCAGTGCTAGAGTTAAACTAGCGGGGGATCACGATACGCAGTATTTT
CSARVKLAGDHDTQYF
>TRBV20-1|.|.|TRBJ1-3
TGCAGTGCTAGAGCAAACGGGGGGATGCACCCGAGCTCTGGAAACACCATATATTTT
CSARANGGMHPSSGNTIYF
>TRBV7-3|.|.|TRBJ1-2
TGTGCCAGCAGCTTCATACATGACAGGGGCTACACCTTC
CASSFIHDRGYTF
>TRBV25-1|few|.|TRBJ2-3
TGTGCCAGCAGTGTGGCGCTAGGGTTCCACTCTAGCACAGATACGCAGTATTTT
CASSVALGFHSSTDTQYF
>TRBV7-9|.|.|TRBJ2-3
TGTGCCAGCAGCTTAGATGGAACCGATACGCAGTATTTT
CASSLDGTDTQYF
>TRBV7-2|.|.|TRBJ2-2
TGTGCCACCGGAAGGGGGTTGAGTACGACCGGGGAGCTGTTTTTT
CATGRGLSTTGELFF
>TRBV7-9|.|TRBD1|TRBJ2-6
TGTGCCAGCAGCTCCACAGGGGCTGGGGCCAACGTCCTGACTTTC
CASSSTGAGANVLTF
>TRBV10-3|.|.|TRBJ1-1
TGTGCCATCATGCAGGGCGCTGAAGCTTTCTTT
CAIMQGAEAFF
>TRBV20-1|.|.|TRBJ2-7
TGCAGTGCTAGAGGGGACGACGAGCAGTACTTC
CSARGDDEQYF
>TRBV20-1|few|.|TRBJ2-7
TGCAGGGGGGTGAGTCGGGAGAATTCCTACGAGCAGTACTTC
CRGVSRENSYEQYF
>TRBV7-9|.|.|TRBJ2-5
TGTGCCAGCAGCTTAGCTGGGTGGGAGACCCAGTACTTC
CASSLAGWETQYF
>TRBV28|.|TRBD1|TRBJ2-7
TGTGCCAGCAGTTCAAGGACAGGGGCCTACGAGCAGTACTTC
CASSSRTGAYEQYF
>TRBV20-1|.|.|TRBJ2-5
TGCAGTGCTAGTAACCTACTAGACCAAGAGACCCAGTACTTC
CSASNLLDQETQYF
>TRBV6-1|few|.|TRBJ1-5
TGTGCCAGCAGAGGGGAACTGACAGGCAGAATCAATCAGCCCCAGCATTTT
CASRGELTGRINQPQHF
>TRBV28|.|TRBD1|TRBJ2-1
TGTGCCAGCAGTTTATACAGGGGCCATGAGCAGTTCTTC
CASSLYRGHEQFF
>TRBV24-1|.|.|TRBJ1-2
TGTGCCACCAGTGACCCGGGCACCGGCTACACCTTC
CATSDPGTGYTF
>TRBV20-1|.|.|TRBJ1-1
TGCAGTGCTAGTAGCGGAGGTACACCGGGACGGATTGAAGCTTTCTTT
CSASSGGTPGRIEAFF
>TRBV12-3/TRBV12-4|few|.|TRBJ1-1
TGTGCCAGCAGCCGAACGATGAACACTGAAGCTTTCTTT
CASSRTMNTEAFF
>TRBV20-1|few|TRBD2|TRBJ2-3
TGCAGCGCCGGGACTAGCGGGGGAGATACGCAGTATTTT
CSAGTSGGDTQYF
>TRBV7-3|few|.|TRBJ1-1
TGTGCCAGCAGCCCGACGGGTGGGGACACTGAAGCTTTCTTT
CASSPTGGDTEAFF
>TRBV11-1|.|.|TRBJ2-7
TGTGCCAGCAGCCGCCTGGACAGAGAATACGAGCAGTACTTC
CASSRLDREYEQYF
>TRBV7-6|few|.|TRBJ1-6
TGTGCCAGCAGCTCATCGGGAAATTCACCCCTCCACTTT
CASSSSGNSPLHF
>TRBV6-5|few|TRBD2|TRBJ2-1
TGTGCCAGCAGTTACTATAGCGGGGGGGCGTCCTACAATGAGCAGTTCTTC
CASSYYSGGASYNEQFF
>TRBV20-1|few|TRBD1|TRBJ2-1
TGCAGTGCTAGCCGGGACAGGAGATCCTACAATGAGCAGTTCTTC
CSASRDRRSYNEQFF
>TRBV6-5|.|TRBD2|TRBJ2-1
TGTGCCAGCAGTTCGCGCCTTCTAGCGGGGGAGAACAATGAGCAGTTCTTC
CASSSRLLAGENNEQFF
>TRBV20-1|few|.|TRBJ2-7
TGCAGTGCTATCCGGGACGGGAACGAGCAGTACTTC
CSAIRDGNEQYF
>TRBV6-1|few|.|TRBJ1-2
TGTGCCAGCAGTGAATCAGGGGACTATGGCTACACCTTC
CASSESGDYGYTF
>TRBV7-4|medium-sized|.|TRBJ1-5
TGTGCCAGCAGCCTCATACAGGGTAGCAATCAGCCCCAGCATTTT
CASSLIQGSNQPQHF
>TRBV5-4|.|TRBD2|TRBJ2-6
TGTGCCAGCAGCCCGGGGGGAGGAACTGGGGCCAACGTCCTGACTTTC
CASSPGGGTGANVLTF
>TRBV7-9|once|.|TRBJ2-5
TGTGCCAGCAGCTTGTTTGGGAATTCAGAGACCCAGTACTTC
CASSLFGNSETQYF
>TRBV20-1|.|TRBD1|TRBJ1-2
TGCAGTGCAACCGACAGGGACTATGGCTACACCTTC
CSATDRDYGYTF
>TRBV11-3|few|.|TRBJ2-7
TGTGCCAGCAGCCTCCGGGACGGCTACGAGCAGTACTTC
CASSLRDGYEQYF
>TRBV20-1|.|.|TRBJ2-7
TGCAGTGCTAGAGCACCCACGGACGCAAATGCTAGAGGGGAGTACTTC
CSARAPTDANARGEYF
>TRBV6-2/TRBV6-3|few|.|TRBJ1-6
TGTGCCAGCAGTTTGGGCACGAATTCACCCCTCCACTTT
CASSLGTNSPLHF
>TRBV12-3/TRBV12-4|.|.|TRBJ2-3
TGTGCCAGCAGGACAGCGGATACAGATACGCAGTATTTT
CASRTADTDTQYF
>TRBV7-9|few|.|TRBJ2-7
TGTGCCAGCAGCCCCAAGGCTAGCCACTACGAGCAGTACTTC
CASSPKASHYEQYF
>TRBV5-6|.|.|TRBJ1-1
TGTGCCAGCCACATGCAGGGAAGGTCTGAAGCTTTCTTT
CASHMQGRSEAFF
>TRBV20-1|.|.|TRBJ2-3
TGCAGTGCTCCGTCCCCCCGCCTCACAGATACGCAGTATTTT
CSAPSPRLTDTQYF
>TRBV10-3|.|.|TRBJ1-1
TGTGCCATCAGTCCAGGGGCTCCGAACACTGAAGCTTTCTTT
CAISPGAPNTEAFF
>TRBV11-2|.|.|TRBJ2-7
TGTGCCAGCAGCCCCCGTCCTACCTCCTACGAGCAGTACTTC
CASSPRPTSYEQYF
>TRBV23-1|.|.|TRBJ2-5
TGCGCCAGCAGTCAATGGGCGTCTTCACAAGAGACCCAGTACTTC
CASSQWASSQETQYF
>TRBV6-5|few|.|TRBJ2-2
TGTGCCAGCAGTTACACTCCTCCCCGAAGCACCGGGGAGCTGTTTTTT
CASSYTPPRSTGELFF
>TRBV28|.|.|TRBJ1-3
TGTGCCAGCAGTCCCCCCTCCCGGAACACCATATATTTT
CASSPPSRNTIYF
>TRBV4-1|.|TRBD1|TRBJ1-3
TGCGCCAGCAGCCAAGAACTGTTTGACAGGGGTGTTATTGCTGGAAACACCATATATTTT
CASSQELFDRGVIAGNTIYF
>TRBV5-6|few|.|TRBJ1-1
TGTGCCAGCAGCTTCGGGCACGGGACTGAAGCTTTCTTT
CASSFGHGTEAFF